The T cell receptor (beta chain) under discussion was sequenced for a study of OX40 agonist ivuxolimab in advanced cancers. Study-wide results and limits: More expanded clones were seen, on average, in CD8+ T cells than in CD4+.

J was trimmed by 5 bases and V by 7 bases; bases with no gene match: 13. The germline CDR1 and CDR2 sequences are LNHDA and SQIVND (reference sequence). The CDR3 is made up of 15 amino acids. Sequencing was performed with immunoSEQ multiplex PCR; in TCRdb, only in-frame clones are kept and a portion is missing. Among approximately 81,000 clones, approximately 84% were seen once, and the ten largest hold approximately 4.5%. Concerning this clone: The antigen is not known.

The TCR sequence derives from an adult with an advanced solid tumor such as melanoma, head and neck, liver or kidney cancer. The chain employs TRBV19 and TRBJ2-5, with 7 positions matching TRBD1. Sample: CD4+ or CD8+ T cells sorted from blood, taken in a trial of the OX40 agonist ivuxolimab. The CDR3 DNA follows: TGTGCCAGTACCCGAACAGGGGCTTCGAGGGAGACCCAGTACTTC. The encoded protein is CASTRTGASRETQYF.